Listed here is a single T cell receptor (beta chain). The antigen remains unidentified. The entry originates in a study of regulatory T cells in long-lasting Graves disease. Regarding time point: newly diagnosed GD, antithyroid drugs for less than 3 months. From PBMCs, RNA was extracted and then used to make the TCR library. HTBI primers from iRepertoire and Arm-PCR of CDR3 regions yielded the TCR beta libraries. TCRdb analysed the multiplex PCR reads with MiXCR anew, one entry per CDR3 protein. This sample has more than 300,000 distinct CDR3 sequences; roughly 15% occur once, and the top ten carry 20% to 25%. Points from the study as a whole: Persistent disease favored TRBV28, TRBJ1-2 and TRBJ2-5.

The V gene end was trimmed by 4 bases and the J gene end by 6 bases; junction bases not matched to a gene: 2. Germline loops: CDR1 LNHDA, CDR2 SQIVND (reference sequence). This CDR3 comprises 12 residues. These same records also appear under a second study, on T cells in Graves' hyperthyroidism and ophthalmopathy. From that paper: Uncontrolled infection, other autoimmune disease, pregnancy and lactation each barred patients from inclusion. Based on clinical symptoms, serum thyroxine and TRAb, thyroid ultrasound and orbital computed tomography, diagnoses were reached. A set of HTBI primers served as the primers for a first-round RT-PCR of the TCR CDR3.

V is TRBV19 and J is TRBJ1-2; 7 nucleotides match TRBD1. The clonotype comes from a woman younger than 35 with Graves disease. The source was peripheral blood mononuclear cells (PBMCs), collected at new diagnosis, from a patient treated with antithyroid drugs. CDR3: CASSTGGDGYTF. The CDR3 DNA reads as TGTGCCAGTAGTACAGGGGGTGATGGCTACACCTTC.